Each of the 32 T cell receptor beta chains below was sequenced from the same sample in a study of T cell responses to AZD1222 COVID-19 vaccine. TCRdb keeps only in-frame clones here, not all; method: immunoSEQ multiplex PCR. The table records some 140,000 clones, roughly 90% of them present only once. This material consisted of peripheral blood, taken on day 0 of AZD1222 vaccination. These receptors were collected from an adult in good health.

The V and J genes are TRBV10-1 and TRBJ2-7, with D possibly TRBD2 on 5 matching bases. The CDR3 is 10 amino acids. V lost 6 bases and J 9 bases, leaving 9 bases between the germline ends. Germline V lookup: CDR1 WNHNN, CDR2 SYGVQD (reference sequence). The CDR3 loop reads CASSPGTQYF. In DNA, the CDR3 is TGCGCCAGCAGCCCGGGAACGCAGTACTTC.

This clone is a singleton in its sample. This chain links TRBV5-4 with TRBJ2-3; no clear D gene. Trimming took off 0 bases at V and 4 bases at J, with 6 bases between the two ends. This CDR3 region has 13 residues. Per the germline V gene, CDR1 is SGHNT and CDR2 is YYREEE (reference sequence). CDR3 nucleotide sequence: TGTGCCAGCAGCTTGGCTTACCCAGATACGCAGTATTTT. This sequence encodes CASSLAYPDTQYF.

The V and J genes are TRBV4-3 and TRBJ2-3; 7 bases are a match to TRBD1. V dropped 1 base and J dropped 1; count of bases not matched to a gene: 5. CDR1 and CDR2 from the germline V gene are LGHNA and YSLEER. CDR3 length: 16 residues. The CDR3 DNA reads TGCGCCAGCAGCCAAGGCAGGGGGATAGGCACAGATACGCAGTATTTT. It codes for CASSQGRGIGTDTQYF.

This sequence joins TRBV19 and TRBJ1-5; 10 bases align to TRBD1. Germline lookup yields CDR1 LNHDA and CDR2 SQIVND (reference sequence). The length of the CDR3 is 13 residues. V gave up 8 bases and J gave up 4 bases; unmatched junction bases: 2. CDR3 sequence: CASGGQGNQPQHF. The CDR3 bases are TGTGCCAGTGGGGGACAGGGGAATCAGCCCCAGCATTTT.

This clone was recorded a few times. The J gene is TRBJ2-3, the V gene TRBV5-1; D gene uncertain. Germline values: CDR1 SGHRS, CDR2 YFSETQ. Trimming pared 4 bases from V and 2 bases from J, leaving 14 bases between. The CDR3 covers 15 residues. The CDR3 protein is CASSVWWGTTDTQYF. As DNA, the CDR3 is TGCGCCAGCAGCGTCTGGTGGGGAACCACAGATACGCAGTATTTT.

The chain has TRBV7-2 and TRBJ1-1; the match to TRBD1 covers 8 bases. The germline V gene has CDR1 SGHTA and CDR2 FQGNSA. V was pared by 6 bases and J by 4 bases, with 13 bases of the junction left unmatched. The CDR3 has 16 residues. Here the CDR3 DNA reads TGTGCCAGCAGTATAACAGGGGGAAGGGTAGGCACTGAAGCTTTCTTT. The encoded protein is CASSITGGRVGTEAFF. Full variable domain (missing parts from reference TRBV7-2 and TRBJ1-1): GAGVSQSPSNKVTEKGKDVELRCDPISGHTALYWYRQSLGQGLEFLIYFQGNSAPDKSGLPSDRFSAERTGGSVSTLTIQRTQQEDSAVYLCASSITGGRVGTEAFFGQGTRLTVV.

V is TRBV11-2 and J is TRBJ2-7; D is perhaps TRBD1 (5 bases). CDR3 length: 13 amino acids. Germline loops: CDR1 SGHAT, CDR2 FQNNGV. V lost 5 bases and J 3 bases, leaving 11 bases between the germline ends. Here the CDR3 reads CASSRDRNYEQYF. DNA of the CDR3: TGTGCCAGCAGCCGCGACAGAAACTACGAGCAGTACTTC.

The chain joins TRBV4-3 to TRBJ1-1, with 8 bases lining up with TRBD1. This CDR3 region has 14 residues. The ends lost 3 bases at V and 0 bases at J; junction bases unmatched: 0. In germline, CDR1 is LGHNA, CDR2 YSLEER. CDR3 bases: TGCGCCAGCAGCCAGGGACAGGTGAACACTGAAGCTTTCTTT. This translates into CASSQGQVNTEAFF.

The chain links TRBV27 to TRBJ2-1, with D unresolved. Per the germline V gene, CDR1 is MNHEY and CDR2 is SMNVEV (reference sequence). The CDR3 sequence is 15 residues long. The V and J ends lost 3 bases and 5 bases respectively, with 14 bases between them. DNA of the CDR3: TGTGCCAGCAGTTTCCAGCCTGACATCCACAATGAGCAGTTCTTC. Protein sequence: CASSFQPDIHNEQFF.

This chain connects TRBV3-1 (or the pseudogene TRBV3-2) to TRBJ1-2; 11 positions agree with TRBD1. V dropped 5 bases and J dropped 13; count of bases not matched to a gene: 12. Germline-derived CDR1 and CDR2 are LGHDT and YNNKEL (reference sequence). The CDR3 covers 14 residues. CDR3 sequence (DNA): TGTGCCAGCAGCTATCAAACCGGGACAGGGGGGGTCACCTTC. This gives the protein CASSYQTGTGGVTF.

This chain links TRBV3-1 (or the pseudogene TRBV3-2) with TRBJ1-1; tentative D call: TRBD1 (6 bases). Trimming removed 6 bases at V and 4 bases at J, with 12 bases between. CDR3 size: 13 residues. Germline V gene data show CDR1 as LGHDT and CDR2 as YNNKEL (reference sequence). CDR3 sequence: CASRAPGVTEAFF. The CDR3 bases are TGTGCCAGCAGAGCACCAGGGGTCACTGAAGCTTTCTTT.

The chain employs TRBV28 and TRBJ2-3, with 7 bases matching TRBD2. CDR3 size: 14 residues. Germline loops: CDR1 MDHEN, CDR2 SYDVKM. V lost 5 bases and J lost 6; bases outside the gene matches: 8. The CDR3 DNA reads TGTGCCAGCAGTCCCGGGGGGAGGTTGGATACGCAGTATTTT. This sequence encodes CASSPGGRLDTQYF.

This clone was counted a few times. The CDR3 DNA follows: TGTGCCATCAGTTATGACATTGGGGATGAGCAGTTCTTC. It specifies CAISYDIGDEQFF. The chain couples TRBV10-3 to TRBJ2-1; D unresolved. The germline gives CDR1 ENHRY, CDR2 SYGVKD. V was shortened by 5 bases and J by 8 bases, with 13 bases between the two germline ends. The CDR3 sequence is 13 residues long.

This chain connects TRBV5-1 to TRBJ1-1; tentative D call: TRBD1 (5 bases). The V gene lost 4 bases and the J gene lost 6 bases, with 10 bases spanning the gap. There are 12 residues in the CDR3. Germline V lookup: CDR1 SGHRS, CDR2 YFSETQ. Here the CDR3 reads CASSAGRAEAFF. CDR3 bases: TGCGCCAGCAGCGCAGGGAGGGCTGAAGCTTTCTTT.

The chain has TRBV4-3 and TRBJ1-6, with 9 nucleotides matching TRBD1. The CDR3 is made up of 16 amino acids. CDR1 is LGHNA, CDR2 YSLEER, per germline. Germline trimming cut 1 base from V and 7 bases from J; bases unmatched to any gene: 5. As DNA, the CDR3 is TGCGCCAGCAGCCAAGTTCTCGGGACAGGGAATTCACCCCTCCACTTT. Protein sequence: CASSQVLGTGNSPLHF.

The chain recombines TRBV2 with TRBJ1-1, with D possibly being TRBD1 (5 bases). CDR1 is SNHLY and CDR2 is FYNNEI in the germline V gene. V lost 7 bases to trimming and J lost 3 bases, with 12 bases between them. This CDR3 contains 13 residues. The CDR3 DNA follows: TGTGCCAGCAACCGGAGGGGCGACACTGAAGCTTTCTTT. Its translation is CASNRRGDTEAFF.

In DNA, the CDR3 is TGTGCCAGCAGCAAGGGACTAGCGGGGGTCTCCTACGAGCAGTACTTC. Translated, it gives CASSKGLAGVSYEQYF. The chain uses TRBV9 and TRBJ2-7, with 14 bases aligning to TRBD2. CDR1 SGDLS and CDR2 YYNGEE come from the germline V gene. Trimming removed 4 bases from V and 0 bases from J; junction bases left unmatched: 3. The CDR3 contains 16 residues.

J is TRBJ1-2 and V is TRBV3-1 (or the pseudogene TRBV3-2), with 7 bases matching TRBD1. Germline assignment: CDR1 LGHDT and CDR2 YNNKEL (reference sequence). CDR3 length: 16 residues. J was trimmed by 0 bases and V by 1 base; bases with no gene match: 5. The CDR3: CASSQVATGTNYGYTF. CDR3 nucleotides: TGTGCCAGCAGCCAAGTTGCGACAGGGACTAACTATGGCTACACCTTC.

The chain employs TRBV18 and TRBJ2-7; unclear D gene. Looked up from germline, CDR1 is KGHSH and CDR2 is LQKENI. The CDR3 totals 12 residues. V was shortened by 3 bases and J by 2 bases, with 5 bases between the two germline ends. This CDR3 is CASSPATYEQYF. Here the CDR3 DNA reads TGTGCCAGCTCACCGGCAACCTACGAGCAGTACTTC. The full variable domain, in which reference TRBV18 and TRBJ2-7 provide the parts outside the CDR3, is NAGVMQNPRHLVRRRGQEARLRCSPMKGHSHVYWYRQLPEEGLKFMVYLQKENIIDESGMPKERFSAEFPKEGPSILRIQQVVRGDSAAYFCASSPATYEQYFGPGTRLTVT.

The rearrangement links TRBV2 to TRBJ2-7, with 8 positions matching TRBD1. Germline values: CDR1 SNHLY, CDR2 FYNNEI. This CDR3 comprises 14 residues. V lost 4 bases, J lost 1 base, and 3 bases stayed unmatched. CDR3 protein: CASSAGTGSYEQYF. The CDR3 nucleotides read TGTGCCAGCAGTGCTGGGACAGGATCCTACGAGCAGTACTTC.

The rearrangement uses TRBV5-1 and TRBJ1-1, with TRBD1 as a possible D gene (6 bases). V lost 4 bases, J lost 3 bases, and 13 bases lay in between. Germline CDR1 reads SGHRS; CDR2 reads YFSETQ. This CDR3 is built from 14 residues. DNA for the CDR3: TGCGCCAGCAGCCCCGGACAGAGTCACACTGAAGCTTTCTTT. It specifies CASSPGQSHTEAFF.

The CDR3 sequence: CASSQVGLTSGRTDTQYF. CDR3 in DNA: TGCGCCAGCAGCCAAGTGGGCCTGACTAGCGGGAGAACAGATACGCAGTATTTT. The chain couples TRBV4-1 to TRBJ2-3; 12 bases match TRBD2. V trimming: 1 base; J trimming: 3 bases; junction bases outside the gene matches: 8. The CDR3 runs 18 residues. Germline CDR1 MGHRA, CDR2 YSYEKL.

The chain employs TRBV19 and TRBJ1-2, with 7 bases that match TRBD1. V was pared by 8 bases and J by 8 bases, with 8 bases of the junction left unmatched. CDR3 size: 12 residues. CDR1 and CDR2 from the germline V gene are LNHDA and SQIVND (reference sequence). The CDR3 here is CASEDRADGYTF. CDR3 coding DNA: TGTGCCAGTGAAGACAGGGCTGACGGCTACACCTTC.

The chain employs TRBV7-9 and TRBJ2-7; no firm D call. Deletions cut 4 bases from V and 4 bases from J, with 8 bases between. The CDR3 spans 12 residues. Germline CDR1 reads SEHNR; CDR2 reads FQNEAQ (reference sequence). The CDR3 bases are TGTGCCAGCAGCTCTCAAACGTACGAGCAGTACTTC. This gives the protein CASSSQTYEQYF.

The J gene is TRBJ1-6, the V gene TRBV27, with a weak D call TRBD1 (6 bases). This CDR3 spans 15 amino acids. Germline-derived CDR1 and CDR2 are MNHEY and SMNVEV (reference sequence). Between the trimmed V and J ends, which lost 3 bases and 7 bases, there was a span of 13 bases. CDR3 sequence: CASSLERQENSPLHF. For the CDR3, the DNA is TGTGCCAGCAGTTTGGAGAGACAGGAGAATTCACCCCTCCACTTT.

The J gene is TRBJ2-1, the V gene TRBV28; TRBD1 is a possible D gene (5 bases). CDR3 length equals 14 residues. Germline CDR1 is MDHEN and CDR2 is SYDVKM. The germline V and J ends were trimmed by 2 bases and 7 bases, with 12 bases remaining between them. CDR3 DNA sequence: TGTGCCAGCAGTTTAGGGCCAGGGTGGAATGAGCAGTTCTTC. Its translation: CASSLGPGWNEQFF.

The gene calls are TRBV2 and TRBJ2-1, with TRBD2 matching 14 bases. This CDR3 contains 17 residues. With V trimmed by 8 bases and J by 6 bases, 12 bases remained unmatched. Germline CDR1 SNHLY, CDR2 FYNNEI. In DNA, the CDR3 is TGTGCCAGCGTATCTGGGACTAGCGGGAGAGGGCCCAATGAGCAGTTCTTC. Encoded protein: CASVSGTSGRGPNEQFF.

In nucleotides, the CDR3 is TGTGCCGGACGCCAGGATGGGAACTATGGCTACACCTTC. It translates to CAGRQDGNYGYTF. This chain connects TRBV30 to TRBJ1-2, with D uncertain. The germline V gene has CDR1 GTSNPN and CDR2 SVGIG (reference sequence). This CDR3 is 13 amino acids long. Trimming removed 8 bases at V and 2 bases at J, with 15 bases between. The full variable domain, with the rest looked up from reference TRBV30 and TRBJ1-2, is SQTIHQWPATLVQPVGSPLSLECTVEGTSNPNLYWYRQAAGRGLQLLFYSVGIGQISSEVPQNLSASRPQDRQFILSSKKLLLSDSGFYLCAGRQDGNYGYTFGSGTRLTVV.

V usage is TRBV19 and J usage is TRBJ2-1; D might be TRBD2 (6 bases). Trimming pared 4 bases from V and 4 bases from J, leaving 17 bases between. This CDR3 has 16 amino acids. Germline loops: CDR1 LNHDA, CDR2 SQIVND (reference sequence). The CDR3 DNA reads as TGTGCCAGTAGTACCCCCGGAGGGGTTGGGTACAATGAGCAGTTCTTC. This codes for CASSTPGGVGYNEQFF.

The genes are TRBV6-1 and TRBJ1-2, with D unclear. Germline V gene lookup returns CDR1 MNHNS and CDR2 SASEGT. V lost 3 bases and J lost 8, with 13 bases in between. There are 13 residues in the CDR3. The CDR3 coding sequence is TGTGCCAGCAGTGAGCCCAGGACTGGAGGCTACACCTTC. This sequence encodes CASSEPRTGGYTF.

J is TRBJ1-1 and V is TRBV28, with D possibly matching TRBD1 (5 bases). CDR1 MDHEN and CDR2 SYDVKM come from the germline V gene. V was pared by 6 bases and J by 4 bases, with 21 bases between. The CDR3 length is 16 residues. CDR3 residues: CASSPYGEGMSTEAFF. The CDR3, as DNA: TGTGCCAGCAGCCCTTACGGGGAGGGGATGAGCACTGAAGCTTTCTTT. Using reference TRBV28 and TRBJ1-1 for the parts outside the CDR3, the full variable domain is DVKVTQSSRYLVKRTGEKVFLECVQDMDHENMFWYRQDPGLGLRLIYFSYDVKMKEKGDIPEGYSVSREKKERFSLILESASTNQTSMYLCASSPYGEGMSTEAFFGQGTRLTVV.

The rearrangement links TRBV28 to TRBJ1-1; D might be TRBD1 (6 bases). CDR1 is MDHEN, CDR2 SYDVKM, per germline. The CDR3 is 15 amino acids. Trimming removed 5 bases from V and 1 base from J, with 14 bases in between. The DNA for the CDR3 is TGTGCCAGCAGTCCCCGAGTACAGGGGAACACTGAAGCTTTCTTT. This translates into CASSPRVQGNTEAFF.